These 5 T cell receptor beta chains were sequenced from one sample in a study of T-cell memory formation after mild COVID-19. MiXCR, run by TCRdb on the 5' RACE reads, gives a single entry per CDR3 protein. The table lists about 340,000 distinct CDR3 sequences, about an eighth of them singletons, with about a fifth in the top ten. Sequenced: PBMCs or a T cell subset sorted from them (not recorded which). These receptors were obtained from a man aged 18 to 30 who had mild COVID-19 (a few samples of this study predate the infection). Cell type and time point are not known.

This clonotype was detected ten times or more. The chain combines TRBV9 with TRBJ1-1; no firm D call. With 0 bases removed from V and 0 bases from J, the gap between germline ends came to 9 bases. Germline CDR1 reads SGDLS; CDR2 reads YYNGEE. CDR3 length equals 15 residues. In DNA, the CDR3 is TGTGCCAGCAGCGTAGAAGGAGAACTGAACACTGAAGCTTTCTTT. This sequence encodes CASSVEGELNTEAFF.

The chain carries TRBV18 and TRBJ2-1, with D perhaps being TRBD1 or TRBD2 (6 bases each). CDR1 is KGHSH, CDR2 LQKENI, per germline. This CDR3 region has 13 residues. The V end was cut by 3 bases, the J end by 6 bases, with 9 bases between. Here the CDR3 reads CASSPKGGNEQFF. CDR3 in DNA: TGTGCCAGCTCACCCAAGGGGGGCAATGAGCAGTTCTTC.

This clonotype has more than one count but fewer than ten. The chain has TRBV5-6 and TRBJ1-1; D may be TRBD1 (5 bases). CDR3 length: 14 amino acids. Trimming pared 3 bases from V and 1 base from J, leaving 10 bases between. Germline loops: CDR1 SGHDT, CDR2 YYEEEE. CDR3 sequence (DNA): TGTGCCAGCAGCTCACTCGGGGGGAACACTGAAGCTTTCTTT. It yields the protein CASSSLGGNTEAFF.

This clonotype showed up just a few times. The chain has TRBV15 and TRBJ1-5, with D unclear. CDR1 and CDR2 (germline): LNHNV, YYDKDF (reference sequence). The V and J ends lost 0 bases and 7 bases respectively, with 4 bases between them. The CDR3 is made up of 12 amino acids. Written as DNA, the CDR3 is TGTGCCACCAGCAGAGACACACAGCCCCAGCATTTT. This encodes CATSRDTQPQHF.

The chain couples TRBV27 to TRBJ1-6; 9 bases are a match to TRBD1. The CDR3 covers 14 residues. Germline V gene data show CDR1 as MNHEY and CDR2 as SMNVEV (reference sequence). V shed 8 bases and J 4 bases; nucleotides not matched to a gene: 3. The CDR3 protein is CASAGQGYNSPLHF. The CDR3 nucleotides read TGTGCCAGCGCCGGACAGGGGTATAATTCACCCCTCCACTTT.